The T cell receptor (beta chain) under discussion was sequenced for a study of blood T cell repertoires in COVID-19. Study-level background: The study drew acute and convalescent COVID-19 samples from the United States, Italy and Spain. Sources were T cells, B-cell-depleted T cells, or PBMCs; the material itself was cDNA or gDNA.

As originally analysed: By means of reference gene primer amplification, nucleated cell counts were estimated. Sequencing used immunoSEQ multiplex PCR; TCRdb keeps in-frame clones, though not all of them. V and J calls and clone size follow that table, whereas D and trimming were derived from the DNA. The sample has 59,000 or so clones, more than 75% seen once. V was cut by 6 bases and J by 0 bases, with 12 bases left in between. The CDR3 length is 15 residues. Germline V CDR1 and CDR2: MNHNY, SVGAGI (reference sequence). J is TRBJ1-3 and V is TRBV6-6; D call uncertain. The sample was peripheral blood. The source of this sequence is a man aged 55-75 years with acute or convalescent COVID-19. In DNA form, the CDR3 reads TGTGCCAGCAGCCCCCGGGGAGGCTCTGGAAACACCATATATTTT. It encodes CASSPRGGSGNTIYF.